This paragraph reports one TCR beta chain. TCRdb's table, derived via immunoSEQ multiplex PCR, lists solely in-frame clones and lacks some. Of fewer than 350,000 clones in the sample, over 75% were seen once. The data were obtained in a study of blood T cell repertoires in COVID-19. This receptor was taken from a woman in her twenties or thirties who had recovered from COVID-19. The sample taken for sequencing was PBMCs or T cells enriched from blood (not recorded which).

The CDR3 DNA reads TGTGCCAGCAGTGAAAAATACAGGGGGCTCCCCTCTAGCAATCAGCCCCAGCATTTT. This codes for CASSEKYRGLPSSNQPQHF. The V gene is TRBV6-1, the J gene TRBJ1-5, with 9 bases that match TRBD1. Trimming removed 2 bases from V and 0 bases from J; junction bases left unmatched: 11. Germline values: CDR1 MNHNS, CDR2 SASEGT. The CDR3 covers 19 residues.